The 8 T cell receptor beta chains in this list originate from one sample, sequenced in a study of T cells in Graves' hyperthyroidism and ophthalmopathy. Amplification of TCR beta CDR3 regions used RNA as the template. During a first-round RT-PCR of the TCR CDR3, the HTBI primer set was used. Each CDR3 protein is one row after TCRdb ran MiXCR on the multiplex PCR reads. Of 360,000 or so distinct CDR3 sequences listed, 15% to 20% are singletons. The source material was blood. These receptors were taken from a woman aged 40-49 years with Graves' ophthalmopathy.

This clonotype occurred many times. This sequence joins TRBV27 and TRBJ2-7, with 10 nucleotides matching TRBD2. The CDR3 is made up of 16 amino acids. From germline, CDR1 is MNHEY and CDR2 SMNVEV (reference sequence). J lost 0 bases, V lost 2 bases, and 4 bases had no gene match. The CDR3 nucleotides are TGTGCCAGCAGTTTAACTAGCGGGACGCCCTCCTACGAGCAGTACTTC. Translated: CASSLTSGTPSYEQYF.

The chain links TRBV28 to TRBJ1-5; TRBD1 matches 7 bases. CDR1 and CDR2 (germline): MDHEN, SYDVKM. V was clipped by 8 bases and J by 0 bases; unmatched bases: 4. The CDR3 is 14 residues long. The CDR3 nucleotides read TGTGCCAGCTCGGGACAGTCTAGCAATCAGCCCCAGCATTTT. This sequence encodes CASSGQSSNQPQHF.

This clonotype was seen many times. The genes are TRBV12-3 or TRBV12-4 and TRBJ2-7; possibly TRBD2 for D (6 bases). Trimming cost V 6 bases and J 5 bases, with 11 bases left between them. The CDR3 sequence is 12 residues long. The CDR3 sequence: CASRRDFHEQYF. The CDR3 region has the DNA TGTGCCAGCAGACGGGACTTCCACGAGCAGTACTTC.

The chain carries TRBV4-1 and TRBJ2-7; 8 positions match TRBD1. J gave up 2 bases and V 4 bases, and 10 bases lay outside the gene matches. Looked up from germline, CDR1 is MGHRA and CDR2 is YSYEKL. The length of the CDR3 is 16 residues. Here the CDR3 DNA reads TGCGCCAGCAGCCCAAGAGCCGGGACAGGAACCTACGAGCAGTACTTC. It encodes CASSPRAGTGTYEQYF.

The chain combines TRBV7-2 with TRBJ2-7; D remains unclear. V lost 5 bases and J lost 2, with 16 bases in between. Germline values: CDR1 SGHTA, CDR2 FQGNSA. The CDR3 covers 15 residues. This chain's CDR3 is CASSPGAALAYEQYF. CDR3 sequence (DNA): TGTGCCAGCAGCCCCGGAGCTGCGTTGGCCTACGAGCAGTACTTC.

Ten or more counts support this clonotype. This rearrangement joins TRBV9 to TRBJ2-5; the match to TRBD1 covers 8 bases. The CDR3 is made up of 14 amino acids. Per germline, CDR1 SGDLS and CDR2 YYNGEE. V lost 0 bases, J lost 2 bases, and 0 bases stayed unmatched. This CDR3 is CASSVGDRQETQYF. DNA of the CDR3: TGTGCCAGCAGCGTAGGGGACAGGCAAGAGACCCAGTACTTC.

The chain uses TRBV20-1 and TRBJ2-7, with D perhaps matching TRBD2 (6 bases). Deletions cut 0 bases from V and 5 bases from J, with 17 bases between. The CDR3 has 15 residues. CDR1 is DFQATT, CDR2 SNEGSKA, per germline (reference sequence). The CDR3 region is CSARDSDTSRDEQYF. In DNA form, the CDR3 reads TGCAGTGCTAGAGATTCGGATACTAGCCGGGACGAGCAGTACTTC.

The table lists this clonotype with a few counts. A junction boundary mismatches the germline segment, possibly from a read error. The CDR3 DNA is TGTGCCAGCGGACTAGGGATCAGGCAGCCCCAGCGTTTT. It translates to CASGLGIRQPQRF. The V call is TRBV2, the J call TRBJ1-5; D not certain. Germline CDR1 is SNHLY and CDR2 is FYNNEI. The CDR3 is 13 amino acids.